The clone carrying this T cell receptor (beta chain) was observed a handful of times. The sample comes from a study of T-cell memory formation after mild COVID-19. Looked up from germline, CDR1 is MGHRA and CDR2 is YSYEKL. The CDR3 runs 15 residues. With V trimmed by 0 bases and J by 4 bases, 2 bases remained unmatched. Via MiXCR, TCRdb re-called the 5' RACE reads, giving one row per CDR3 protein. The sample lists 150,000 or so distinct CDR3 sequences, roughly 28% occurring once. The gene calls are TRBV4-1 and TRBJ2-1; 8 bases map to TRBD2. The sequenced material came from PBMCs or a T cell subset sorted from them (not recorded which). This receptor was taken from an adult woman who had mild COVID-19 (a few samples of this study predate the infection). Cell type and time point are not known. In nucleotides, the CDR3 is TGCGCCAGCAGCCAAGACGGGGGGGGTTACAATGAGCAGTTCTTC. This encodes CASSQDGGGYNEQFF.